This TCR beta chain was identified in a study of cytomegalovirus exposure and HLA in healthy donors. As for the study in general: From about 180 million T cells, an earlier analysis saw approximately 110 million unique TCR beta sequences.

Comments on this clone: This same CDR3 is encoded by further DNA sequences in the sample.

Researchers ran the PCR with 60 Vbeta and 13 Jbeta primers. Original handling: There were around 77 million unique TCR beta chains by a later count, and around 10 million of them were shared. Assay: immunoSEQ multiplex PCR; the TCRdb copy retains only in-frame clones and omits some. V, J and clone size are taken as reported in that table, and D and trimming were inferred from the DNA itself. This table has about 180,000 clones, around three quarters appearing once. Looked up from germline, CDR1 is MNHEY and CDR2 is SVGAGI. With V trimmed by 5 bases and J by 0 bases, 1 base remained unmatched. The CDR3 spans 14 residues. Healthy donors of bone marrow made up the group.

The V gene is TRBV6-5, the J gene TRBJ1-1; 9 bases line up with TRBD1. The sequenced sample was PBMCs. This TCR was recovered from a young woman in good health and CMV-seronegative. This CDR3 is CASSRDRVNTEAFF. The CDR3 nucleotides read TGTGCCAGCAGTCGGGACAGGGTGAACACTGAAGCTTTCTTT.